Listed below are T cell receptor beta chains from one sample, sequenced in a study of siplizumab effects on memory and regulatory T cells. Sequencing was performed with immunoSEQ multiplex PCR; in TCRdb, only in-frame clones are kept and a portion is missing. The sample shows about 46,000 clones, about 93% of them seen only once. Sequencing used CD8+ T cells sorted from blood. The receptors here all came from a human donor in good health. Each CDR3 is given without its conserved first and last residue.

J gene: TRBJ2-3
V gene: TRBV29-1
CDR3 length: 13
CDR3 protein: SVELMRLSTDTQY

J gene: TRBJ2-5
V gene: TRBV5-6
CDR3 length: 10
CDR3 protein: ASSRGWETQY

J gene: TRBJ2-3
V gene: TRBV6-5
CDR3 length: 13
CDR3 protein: ATAGGQGRGDTQY

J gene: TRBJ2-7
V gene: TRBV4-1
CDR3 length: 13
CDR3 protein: ASSPTSGSSYEQY

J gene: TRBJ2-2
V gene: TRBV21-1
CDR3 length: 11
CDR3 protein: ASSKTGPGELF

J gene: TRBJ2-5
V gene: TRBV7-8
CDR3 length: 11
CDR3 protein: ASSWDSEETQY

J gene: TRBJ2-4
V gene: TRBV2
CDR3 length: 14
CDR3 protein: ASSPGEGGAKNIQY

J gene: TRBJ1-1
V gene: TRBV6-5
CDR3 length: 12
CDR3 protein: ASLPGATNTEAF

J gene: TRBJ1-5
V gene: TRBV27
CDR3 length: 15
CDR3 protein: ASSGGTRSLDYQPQH

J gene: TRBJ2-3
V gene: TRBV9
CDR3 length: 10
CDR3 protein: ASSANTDTQY

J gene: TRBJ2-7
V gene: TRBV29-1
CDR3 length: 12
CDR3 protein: SVEEGTPAYEQY

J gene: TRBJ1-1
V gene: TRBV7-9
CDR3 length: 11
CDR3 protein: ASSFRENTEAF

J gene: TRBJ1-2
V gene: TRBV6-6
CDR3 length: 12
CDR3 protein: ASSSGPYKGGYT

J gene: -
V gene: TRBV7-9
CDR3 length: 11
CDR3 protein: ASSFTATYEQY

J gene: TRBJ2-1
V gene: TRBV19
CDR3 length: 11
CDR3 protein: ASRPYGYNEQF

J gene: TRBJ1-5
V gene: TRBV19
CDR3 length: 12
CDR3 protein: ASTRRDRNQPQH

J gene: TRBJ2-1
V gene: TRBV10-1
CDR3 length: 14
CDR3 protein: ASSLYSGGVSNEQF

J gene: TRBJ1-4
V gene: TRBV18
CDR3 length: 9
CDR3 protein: ASSPGQGTF

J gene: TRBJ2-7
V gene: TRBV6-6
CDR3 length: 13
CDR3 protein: ASSHPPGPHYEQY

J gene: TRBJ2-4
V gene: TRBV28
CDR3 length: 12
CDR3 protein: ASDSGGTKNIQY

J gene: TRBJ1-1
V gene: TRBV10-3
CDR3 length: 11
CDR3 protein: AIGGQGNTEAF

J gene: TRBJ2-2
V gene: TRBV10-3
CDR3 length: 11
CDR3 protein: AISRDGTGELF

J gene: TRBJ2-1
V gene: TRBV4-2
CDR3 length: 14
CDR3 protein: ASSQDATVSYNEQF

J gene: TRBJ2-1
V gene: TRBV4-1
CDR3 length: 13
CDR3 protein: ASSQKGTSDHEQF

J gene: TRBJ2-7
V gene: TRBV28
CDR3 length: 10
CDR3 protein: ASSLAGPEQY

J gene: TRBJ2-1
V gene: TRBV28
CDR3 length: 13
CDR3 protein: ASSHRLAGYNEQF

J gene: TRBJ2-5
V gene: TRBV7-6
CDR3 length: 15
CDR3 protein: ASSSLMGAGGLETQY

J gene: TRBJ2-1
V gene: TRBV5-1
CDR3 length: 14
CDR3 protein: ASSSGHLSSYNEQF

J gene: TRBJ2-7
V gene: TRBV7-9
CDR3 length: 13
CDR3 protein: ASSPPTGFGDEQY

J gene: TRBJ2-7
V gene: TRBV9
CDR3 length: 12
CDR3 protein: ASSVGQSSYEQY

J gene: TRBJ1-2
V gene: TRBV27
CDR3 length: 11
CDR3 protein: ASRQQGHYGYT

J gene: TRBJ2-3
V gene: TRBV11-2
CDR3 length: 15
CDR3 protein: ASSFIPGVGSGDTQY

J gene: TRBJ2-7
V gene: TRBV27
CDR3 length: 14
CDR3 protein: ASRILHGTGLVEQY

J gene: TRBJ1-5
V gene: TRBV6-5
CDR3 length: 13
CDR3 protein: ASSPGWGADQPQH

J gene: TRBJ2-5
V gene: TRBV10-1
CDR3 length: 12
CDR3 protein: ASSESRGRETQY

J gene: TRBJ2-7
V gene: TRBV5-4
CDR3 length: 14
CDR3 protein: ASSLSSRGVFYEQY

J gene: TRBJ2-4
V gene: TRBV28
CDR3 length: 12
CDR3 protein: ASSYDPPKNIQY

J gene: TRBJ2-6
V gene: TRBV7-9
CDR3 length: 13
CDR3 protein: AVIVRSSGANVLT

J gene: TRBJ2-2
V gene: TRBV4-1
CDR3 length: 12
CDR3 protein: ASSLYSGSGELF

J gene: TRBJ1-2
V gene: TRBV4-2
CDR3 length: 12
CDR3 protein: ASSQGGAHSGYT

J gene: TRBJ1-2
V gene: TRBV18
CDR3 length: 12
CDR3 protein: ASSLSGPIYGYT

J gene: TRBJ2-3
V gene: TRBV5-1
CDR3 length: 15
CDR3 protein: ASSSTPLAGGTDTQY

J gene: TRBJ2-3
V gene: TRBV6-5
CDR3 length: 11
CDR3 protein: ASSYASTDTQY

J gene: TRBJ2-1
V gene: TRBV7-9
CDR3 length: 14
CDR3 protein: ASSFTSATLNNEQF

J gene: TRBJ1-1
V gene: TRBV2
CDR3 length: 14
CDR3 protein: ASSEIGTAPPGKAF

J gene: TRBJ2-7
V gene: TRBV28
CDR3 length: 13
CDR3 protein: ASRHRDRGGYEQY

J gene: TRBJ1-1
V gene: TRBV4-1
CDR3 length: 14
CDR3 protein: ASSQDIRQVTGEAF

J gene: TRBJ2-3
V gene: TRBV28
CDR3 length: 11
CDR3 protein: ASSWQVADTQY

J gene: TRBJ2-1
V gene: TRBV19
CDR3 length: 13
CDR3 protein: ASSGDRGSYNEQF

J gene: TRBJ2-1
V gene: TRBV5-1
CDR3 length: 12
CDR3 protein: ASSQEGQGNEQF

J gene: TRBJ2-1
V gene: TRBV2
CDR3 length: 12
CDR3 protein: AGVGQGSANEQF

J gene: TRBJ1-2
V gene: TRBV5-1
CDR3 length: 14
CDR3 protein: ASSLALYGEGYGYT

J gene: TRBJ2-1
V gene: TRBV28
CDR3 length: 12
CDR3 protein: ASSTPETFNEQF

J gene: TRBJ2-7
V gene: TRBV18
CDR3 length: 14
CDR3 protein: ASSRDEAADSYEQY

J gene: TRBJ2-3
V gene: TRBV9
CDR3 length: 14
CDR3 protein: ASSEGLGQLEDTQY

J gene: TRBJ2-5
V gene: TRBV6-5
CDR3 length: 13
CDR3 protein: ASRHCVFVQETQY

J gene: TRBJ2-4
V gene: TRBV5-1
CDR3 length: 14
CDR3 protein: ASSSGPSSVGDIQY

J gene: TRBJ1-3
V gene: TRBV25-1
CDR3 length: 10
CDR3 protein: ASSVNGNTIY

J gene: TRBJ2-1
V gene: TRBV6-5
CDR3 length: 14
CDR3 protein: ASSYSSRSGYNEQF